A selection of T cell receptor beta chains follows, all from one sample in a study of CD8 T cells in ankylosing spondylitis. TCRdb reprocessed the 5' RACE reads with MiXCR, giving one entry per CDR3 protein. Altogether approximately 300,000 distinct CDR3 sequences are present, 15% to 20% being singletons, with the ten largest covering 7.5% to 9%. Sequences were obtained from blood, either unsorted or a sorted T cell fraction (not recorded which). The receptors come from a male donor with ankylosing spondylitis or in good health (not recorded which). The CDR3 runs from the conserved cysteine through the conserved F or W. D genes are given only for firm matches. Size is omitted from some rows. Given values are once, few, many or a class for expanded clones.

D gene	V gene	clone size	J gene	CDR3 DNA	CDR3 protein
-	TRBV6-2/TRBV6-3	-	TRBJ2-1	TGTGCCAGCAGTTACGGTTATCCCGCGGAGCAGTTCTTC	CASSYGYPAEQFF
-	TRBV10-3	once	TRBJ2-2	TGTGCCATCAGGGAGACCGGGGAGCTGTTTTTT	CAIRETGELFF
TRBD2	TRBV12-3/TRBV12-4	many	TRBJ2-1	TGTGCCAGCAGACGGGAGGCCCAGCAGTTCTTC	CASRREAQQFF
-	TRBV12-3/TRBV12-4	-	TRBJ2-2	TGTGCCAGCAGTTTCTTCACCGGGGAGCTGTTTTTT	CASSFFTGELFF
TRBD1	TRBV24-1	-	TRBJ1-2	TGTGCCACCTCAACAGGGGACGGCTACACCTTC	CATSTGDGYTF
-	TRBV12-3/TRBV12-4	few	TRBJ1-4	TGTGCCAGCAGTTTCTGGGTGGCGGCAACTAATGAAAAACTGTTTTTT	CASSFWVAATNEKLFF
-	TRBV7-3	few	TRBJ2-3	TGTGCCAGCAGCTCCGGGACTCCGACAGATACGCAGTATTTT	CASSSGTPTDTQYF
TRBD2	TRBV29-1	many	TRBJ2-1	TGCAGCGTTGGCGCGGGAGGATACAATGAGCAGTTCTTC	CSVGAGGYNEQFF
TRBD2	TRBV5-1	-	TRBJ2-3	TGCGCCAGCAGCTCCGGACTAGCGGGAGACGGCACAGATACGCAGTATTTT	CASSSGLAGDGTDTQYF
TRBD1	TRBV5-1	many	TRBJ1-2	TGCGCCAGCAGCCCAGGGACAGGCGACTATGGCTACACCTTC	CASSPGTGDYGYTF
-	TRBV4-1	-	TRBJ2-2	TGCGCCAGCAGCCAAGATGGATCGGACTCCCTAAGCGGGGAGCTGTTTTTT	CASSQDGSDSLSGELFF
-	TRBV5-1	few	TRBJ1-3	TGCGCCAGCAGCTTCGGGCAGGGCTCTGGAAACACCATATATTTT	CASSFGQGSGNTIYF
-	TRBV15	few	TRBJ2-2	TGTGCCACCAGCAGAGATCCGTCCGGGGAGCTGTTTTTT	CATSRDPSGELFF
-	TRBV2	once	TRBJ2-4	TGTGCCAGCAGGGGGGACACCTTAGCCAAAAACATTCAGTACTTC	CASRGDTLAKNIQYF
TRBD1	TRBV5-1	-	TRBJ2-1	TGCGCCAGCAGCTTGAAGGGGGCAAATGAGCAGTTCTTC	CASSLKGANEQFF
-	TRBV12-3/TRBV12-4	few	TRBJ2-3	TGTGCCAGCAGCCTAGGGGGGGGCTTCACAGATACGCAGTATTTT	CASSLGGGFTDTQYF